This section outlines one T cell receptor (beta chain) sequence together with its context. The data are from a study of shared clonotypes between healthy human individuals. CD45RO-negative CD8 cells positively selected for CCR7 made up the naive population, which excluded terminally differentiated effector memory CD45RA+ cells. The CDR3 loop spans 12 amino acids. Looked up from germline, CDR1 is MNHEY and CDR2 is SMNVEV (reference sequence). The V and J ends lost 7 bases and 7 bases respectively, with 13 bases between them. Assay used: immunoSEQ multiplex PCR; TCRdb lists only in-frame clones, some missing. Of approximately 590,000 clones in the sample, around 95% are singletons; the top ten hold 0.09% to 0.13%.

The clonotype was recovered from a woman in her twenties or thirties in good health. The chain couples TRBV27 to TRBJ2-5; D may match TRBD1 or TRBD2 (5 bases each). The specimen sequenced was naive CD8+ T cells sorted from blood. The CDR3 DNA reads TGTGCCAGCACCGGGGACGGGGTGACCCAGTACTTC. Protein product: CASTGDGVTQYF.